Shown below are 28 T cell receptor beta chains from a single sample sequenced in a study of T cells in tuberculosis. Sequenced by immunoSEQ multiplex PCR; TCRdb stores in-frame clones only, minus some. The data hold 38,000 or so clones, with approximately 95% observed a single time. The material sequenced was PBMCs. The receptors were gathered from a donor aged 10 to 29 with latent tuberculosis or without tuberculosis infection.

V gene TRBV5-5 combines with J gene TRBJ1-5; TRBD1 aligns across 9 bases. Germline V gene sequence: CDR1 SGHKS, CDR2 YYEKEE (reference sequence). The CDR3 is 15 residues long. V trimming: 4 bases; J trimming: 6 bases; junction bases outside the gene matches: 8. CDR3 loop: CASSKRTGAGQPQHF. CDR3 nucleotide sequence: TGTGCCAGCAGCAAAAGGACAGGGGCGGGTCAGCCCCAGCATTTT.

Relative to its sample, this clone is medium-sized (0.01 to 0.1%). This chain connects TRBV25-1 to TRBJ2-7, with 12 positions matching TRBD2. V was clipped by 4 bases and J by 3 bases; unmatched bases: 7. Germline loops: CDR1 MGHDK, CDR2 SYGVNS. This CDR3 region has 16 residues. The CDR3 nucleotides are TGTGCCAGCAGTGTGACTAGCGGGGGACCAGGCTACGAGCAGTACTTC. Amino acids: CASSVTSGGPGYEQYF.

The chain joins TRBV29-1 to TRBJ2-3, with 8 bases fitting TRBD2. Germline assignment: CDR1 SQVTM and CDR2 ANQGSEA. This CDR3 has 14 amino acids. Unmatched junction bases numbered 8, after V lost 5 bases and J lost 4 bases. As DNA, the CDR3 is TGCAGCGTTACGCAGCGGGGGTTCTCAGATACGCAGTATTTT. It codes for CSVTQRGFSDTQYF.

Here the CDR3 DNA reads TGTGCCTGGAGTGTACGGCAGGGTACCGATGGCTACACCTTC. Translating it yields CAWSVRQGTDGYTF. V and J are TRBV30 and TRBJ1-2; a weak D match, TRBD1 (5 bases). Trimming cost V 0 bases and J 6 bases, with 14 bases left between them. The CDR3 is 14 residues long. Germline loops: CDR1 GTSNPN, CDR2 SVGIG (reference sequence).

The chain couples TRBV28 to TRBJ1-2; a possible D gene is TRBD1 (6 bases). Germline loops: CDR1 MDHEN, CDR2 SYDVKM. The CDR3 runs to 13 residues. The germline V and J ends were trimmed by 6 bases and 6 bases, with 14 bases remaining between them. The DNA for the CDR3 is TGTGCCAGCAGACACGGTACAGGGAATGGCTACACCTTC. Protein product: CASRHGTGNGYTF.

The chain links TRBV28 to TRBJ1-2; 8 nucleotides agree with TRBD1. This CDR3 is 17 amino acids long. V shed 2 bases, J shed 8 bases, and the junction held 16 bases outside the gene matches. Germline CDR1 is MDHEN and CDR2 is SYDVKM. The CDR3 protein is CASSLGWGDRGPWGYTF. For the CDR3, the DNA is TGTGCCAGCAGTTTAGGGTGGGGAGACAGGGGTCCGTGGGGCTACACCTTC.

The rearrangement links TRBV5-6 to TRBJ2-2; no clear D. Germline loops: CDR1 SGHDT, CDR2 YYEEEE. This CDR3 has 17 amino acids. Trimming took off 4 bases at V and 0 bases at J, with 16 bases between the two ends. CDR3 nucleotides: TGTGCCAGCAGCCCGCGATTGAGTTCGTCGAACACCGGGGAGCTGTTTTTT. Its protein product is CASSPRLSSSNTGELFF.

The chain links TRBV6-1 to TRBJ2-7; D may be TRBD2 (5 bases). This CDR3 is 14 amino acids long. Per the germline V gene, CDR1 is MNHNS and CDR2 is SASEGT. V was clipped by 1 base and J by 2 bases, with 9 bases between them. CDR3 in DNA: TGTGCCAGCAGTGAAGGGTACGGGACCTACGAGCAGTACTTC. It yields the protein CASSEGYGTYEQYF.

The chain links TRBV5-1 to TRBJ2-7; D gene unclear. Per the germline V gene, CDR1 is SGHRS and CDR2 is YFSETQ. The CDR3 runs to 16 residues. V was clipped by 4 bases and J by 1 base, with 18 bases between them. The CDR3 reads CASSPRDLVNSYEQYF. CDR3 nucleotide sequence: TGCGCCAGCAGCCCCCGAGACTTAGTGAATTCCTACGAGCAGTACTTC.

The CDR3 region is CASSESRANTEAFF. The CDR3 DNA reads TGTGCCAGCAGTGAAAGTAGAGCGAACACTGAAGCTTTCTTT. V usage is TRBV2 and J usage is TRBJ1-1; D is unclear. The CDR3 is 14 residues long. Germline CDR1 and CDR2: SNHLY and FYNNEI. V lost 2 bases, J lost 1 base, and 8 bases lay in between.

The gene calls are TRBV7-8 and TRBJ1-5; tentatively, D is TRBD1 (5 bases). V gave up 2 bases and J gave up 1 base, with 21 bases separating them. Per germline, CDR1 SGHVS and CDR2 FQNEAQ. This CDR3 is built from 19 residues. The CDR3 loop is CASSLLSGLERASNQPQHF. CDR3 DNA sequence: TGTGCCAGCAGCTTATTATCGGGACTGGAAAGAGCGAGCAATCAGCCCCAGCATTTT.

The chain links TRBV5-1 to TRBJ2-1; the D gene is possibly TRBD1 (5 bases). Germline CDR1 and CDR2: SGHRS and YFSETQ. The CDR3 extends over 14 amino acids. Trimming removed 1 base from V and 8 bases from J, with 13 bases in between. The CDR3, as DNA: TGCGCCAGCAGCTTGCTAAGGGGTGGGGATGAGCAGTTCTTC. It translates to CASSLLRGGDEQFF.

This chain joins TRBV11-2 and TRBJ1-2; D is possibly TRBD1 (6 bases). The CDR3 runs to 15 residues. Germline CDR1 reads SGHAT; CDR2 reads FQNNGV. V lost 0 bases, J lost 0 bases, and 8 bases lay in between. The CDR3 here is CASSLDTGPNYGYTF. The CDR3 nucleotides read TGTGCCAGCAGCTTAGATACAGGGCCTAACTATGGCTACACCTTC.

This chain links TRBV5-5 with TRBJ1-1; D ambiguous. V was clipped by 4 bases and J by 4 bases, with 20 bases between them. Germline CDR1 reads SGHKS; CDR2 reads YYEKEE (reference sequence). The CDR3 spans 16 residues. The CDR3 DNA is TGTGCCAGCAGCCACTCCTCGCGGAGGGTAGGCACTGAAGCTTTCTTT. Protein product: CASSHSSRRVGTEAFF. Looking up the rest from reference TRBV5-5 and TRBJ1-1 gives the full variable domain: DAGVTQSPTHLIKTRGQQVTLRCSPISGHKSVSWYQQVLGQGPQFIFQYYEKEERGRGNFPDRFSARQFPNYSSELNVNALLLGDSALYLCASSHSSRRVGTEAFFGQGTRLTVV.

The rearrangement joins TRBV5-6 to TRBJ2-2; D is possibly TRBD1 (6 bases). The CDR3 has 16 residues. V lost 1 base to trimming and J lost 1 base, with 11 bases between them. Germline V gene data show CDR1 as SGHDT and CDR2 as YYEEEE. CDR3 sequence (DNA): TGTGCCAGCAGCTTGATCACAGGGATGAACACCGGGGAGCTGTTTTTT. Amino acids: CASSLITGMNTGELFF.

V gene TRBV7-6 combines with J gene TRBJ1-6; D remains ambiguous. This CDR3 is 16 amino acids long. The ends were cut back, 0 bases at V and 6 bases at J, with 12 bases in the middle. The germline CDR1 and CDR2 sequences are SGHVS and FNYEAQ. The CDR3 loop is CASSLAWRKTNSPLHF. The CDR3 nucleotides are TGTGCCAGCAGCTTAGCGTGGCGGAAGACTAATTCACCCCTCCACTTT. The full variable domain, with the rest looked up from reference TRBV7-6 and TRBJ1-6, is GAGVSQSPRYKVTKRGQDVALRCDPISGHVSLYWYRQALGQGPEFLTYFNYEAQQDKSGLPNDRFSAERPEGSISTLTIQRTEQRDSAMYRCASSLAWRKTNSPLHFGNGTRLTVT.

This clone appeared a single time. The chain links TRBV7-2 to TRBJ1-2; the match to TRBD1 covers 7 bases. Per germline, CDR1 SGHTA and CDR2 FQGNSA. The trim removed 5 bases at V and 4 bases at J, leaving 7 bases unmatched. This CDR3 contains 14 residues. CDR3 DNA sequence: TGTGCCAGCAGCCGGGACAGCCAAACCTATGGCTACACCTTC. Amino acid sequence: CASSRDSQTYGYTF. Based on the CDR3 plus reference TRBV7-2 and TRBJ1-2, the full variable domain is GAGVSQSPSNKVTEKGKDVELRCDPISGHTALYWYRQSLGQGLEFLIYFQGNSAPDKSGLPSDRFSAERTGGSVSTLTIQRTQQEDSAVYLCASSRDSQTYGYTFGSGTRLTVV.

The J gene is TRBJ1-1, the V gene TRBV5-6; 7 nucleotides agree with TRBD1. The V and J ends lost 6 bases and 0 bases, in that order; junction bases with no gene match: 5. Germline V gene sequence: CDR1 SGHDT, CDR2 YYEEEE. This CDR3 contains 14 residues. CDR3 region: CASTGTALNTEAFF. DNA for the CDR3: TGTGCCAGCACCGGGACAGCATTGAACACTGAAGCTTTCTTT.

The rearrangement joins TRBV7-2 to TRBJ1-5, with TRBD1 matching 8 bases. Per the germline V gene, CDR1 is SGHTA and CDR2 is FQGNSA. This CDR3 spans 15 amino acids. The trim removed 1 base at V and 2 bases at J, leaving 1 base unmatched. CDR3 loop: CASSLEGQGNQPQHF. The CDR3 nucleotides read TGTGCCAGCAGCTTAGAGGGACAGGGCAATCAGCCCCAGCATTTT.

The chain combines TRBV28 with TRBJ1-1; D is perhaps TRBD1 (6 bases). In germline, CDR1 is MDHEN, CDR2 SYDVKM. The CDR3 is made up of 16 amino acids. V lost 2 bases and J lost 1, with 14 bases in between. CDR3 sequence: CASSLAQGLTNTEAFF. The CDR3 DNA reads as TGTGCCAGCAGTTTAGCCCAGGGGCTTACGAACACTGAAGCTTTCTTT.

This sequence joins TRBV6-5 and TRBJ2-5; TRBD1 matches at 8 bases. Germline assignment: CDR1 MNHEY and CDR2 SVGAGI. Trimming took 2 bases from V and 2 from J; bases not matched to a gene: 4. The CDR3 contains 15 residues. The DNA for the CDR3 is TGTGCCAGCAGTTACCTCGGGACAGGACAAGAGACCCAGTACTTC. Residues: CASSYLGTGQETQYF.

Written as DNA, the CDR3 is TGCGCCAGCAGCCAGCCGCAGGGACTAGCGGGGGGCTCCACCTACGAGCAGTACTTC. This translates into CASSQPQGLAGGSTYEQYF. The chain has TRBV4-1 and TRBJ2-7; TRBD2 agrees at 15 bases. V shed 3 bases, J shed 2 bases, and the junction held 11 bases outside the gene matches. Germline CDR1 and CDR2: MGHRA and YSYEKL. This CDR3 is 19 amino acids long.

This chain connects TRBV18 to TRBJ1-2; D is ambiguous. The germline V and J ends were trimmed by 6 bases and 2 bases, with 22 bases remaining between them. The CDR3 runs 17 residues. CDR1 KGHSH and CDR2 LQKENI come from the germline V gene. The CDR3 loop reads CASSPWSSSLANYGYTF. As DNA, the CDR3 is TGTGCCAGCTCGCCCTGGTCAAGTTCCCTGGCCAACTATGGCTACACCTTC.

The chain's CDR3 is CASNHPGSTPGAFF. As DNA, the CDR3 is TGTGCCAGCAATCACCCGGGTTCTACCCCTGGGGCTTTCTTT. The rearrangement links TRBV2 to TRBJ1-1; D uncertain. The CDR3 totals 14 residues. Trimming took off 7 bases at V and 11 bases at J, with 23 bases between the two ends. Germline CDR1 and CDR2: SNHLY and FYNNEI. Supplemented by reference TRBV2 and TRBJ1-1, the full variable domain reads EPEVTQTPSHQVTQMGQEVILRCVPISNHLYFYWYRQILGQKVEFLVSFYNNEISEKSEIFDDQFSVERPDGSNFTLKIRSTKLEDSAMYFCASNHPGSTPGAFFGQGTRLTVV.

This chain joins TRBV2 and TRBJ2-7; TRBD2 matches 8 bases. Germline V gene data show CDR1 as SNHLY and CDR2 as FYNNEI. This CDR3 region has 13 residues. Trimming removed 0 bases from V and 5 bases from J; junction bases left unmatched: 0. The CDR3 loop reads CASSEAGRDEQYF. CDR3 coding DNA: TGTGCCAGCAGTGAAGCCGGGAGGGACGAGCAGTACTTC.

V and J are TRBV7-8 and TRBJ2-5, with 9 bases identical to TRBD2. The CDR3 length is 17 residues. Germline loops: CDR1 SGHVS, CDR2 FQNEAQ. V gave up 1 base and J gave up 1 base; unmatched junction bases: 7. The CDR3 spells CASSLVIEAGGQETQYF. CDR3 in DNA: TGTGCCAGCAGCTTAGTGATAGAAGCGGGGGGCCAAGAGACCCAGTACTTC.

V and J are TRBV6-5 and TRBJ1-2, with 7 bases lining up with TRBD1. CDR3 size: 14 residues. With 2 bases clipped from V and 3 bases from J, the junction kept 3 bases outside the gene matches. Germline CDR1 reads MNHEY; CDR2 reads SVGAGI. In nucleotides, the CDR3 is TGTGCCAGCAGTTACGGCACAGGGGACTATGGCTACACCTTC. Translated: CASSYGTGDYGYTF.

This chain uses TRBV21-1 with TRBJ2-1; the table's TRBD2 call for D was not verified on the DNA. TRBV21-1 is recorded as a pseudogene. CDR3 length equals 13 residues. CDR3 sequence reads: CASSRGGYNEQFF. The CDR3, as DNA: TGTGCCAGCAGCCGGGGGGGATACAATGAGCAGTTCTTC.